This T cell receptor beta chain came from a study of blood T cell repertoires in COVID-19. The overall study: COVID-19 samples collected from the United States, Italy and Spain covered acute and convalescent phases.

The CDR3 is made up of 14 amino acids. V lost 4 bases, J lost 1 base, and 10 bases lay in between. CDR1 and CDR2 (germline): MDHEN, SYDVKM. The table lists this clone with a count of one. Sequencing used immunoSEQ multiplex PCR; TCRdb keeps in-frame clones, though not all of them. This sample yields approximately 250,000 clones, of which around nine tenths are seen a single time; around 1.5% belongs to the top ten. This chain links TRBV28 with TRBJ1-2; possible D gene TRBD1, 6 bases. This TCR derives from an older woman who had recovered from COVID-19. Sequencing was done on a sample of peripheral blood. CDR3 coding DNA: TGTGCCAGCAGTTGGACAGCCCTTAACTATGGCTACACCTTC. This codes for CASSWTALNYGYTF.